The next 7 T cell receptor beta chains were all read from a single sample in a study of shared clonotypes between healthy human individuals. Only in-frame clones appear in the TCRdb table, and some are missing; sequencing was by immunoSEQ multiplex PCR. The table lists under 1,900,000 clones, approximately 98.5% of them singletons. The sample consisted of naive CD4+ T cells sorted from blood. Subset specified: CD45RA+ positively selected. The source of these receptors is a man aged 30 to 45 in good health.

As DNA, the CDR3 is TGTGCCAGCAGCCCACAGACTAGGGGCACGAATGAGCAGTTCTTC. Translated, it gives CASSPQTRGTNEQFF. The genes are TRBV7-3 and TRBJ2-1; D is possibly TRBD2 (6 bases). The germline V and J ends were trimmed by 5 bases and 7 bases, with 18 bases remaining between them. Germline values: CDR1 SGHTA, CDR2 FQGTGA. The CDR3 spans 15 residues.

The V gene is TRBV4-2, the J gene TRBJ2-1; 8 bases are shared with TRBD1. Germline assignment: CDR1 LGHNA and CDR2 YNFKEQ. The ends lost 3 bases at V and 1 base at J; junction bases unmatched: 8. The CDR3 has 17 amino acids. The CDR3 here is CASSHSRDRTSYNEQFF. The CDR3 DNA sequence: TGTGCCAGCAGCCATTCGCGGGACAGGACATCCTACAATGAGCAGTTCTTC.

The chain recombines TRBV5-1 with TRBJ2-1; D perhaps matches TRBD1 (6 bases). Trimming left V 2 bases short and J 0 bases short, with 9 bases between. CDR3 length: 15 amino acids. CDR1 is SGHRS, CDR2 YFSETQ, per germline. CDR3 in DNA: TGCGCCAGCAGCTTAGGACAGAGCTCCTACAATGAGCAGTTCTTC. Encoded protein: CASSLGQSSYNEQFF. Together with reference TRBV5-1 and TRBJ2-1, the CDR3 gives the full variable domain: KAGVTQTPRYLIKTRGQQVTLSCSPISGHRSVSWYQQTPGQGLQFLFEYFSETQRNKGNFPGRFSGRQFSNSRSEMNVSTLELGDSALYLCASSLGQSSYNEQFFGPGTRLTVL.

The chain links TRBV11-2 to TRBJ2-5; 14 bases align to TRBD2. This CDR3 spans 17 amino acids. The germline V gene encodes CDR1 SGHAT and CDR2 FQNNGV. J gave up 7 bases and V 5 bases, and 12 bases lay outside the gene matches. The CDR3 DNA reads as TGTGCCAGCAGCCCGGGACTAGCGGGAGACTACGGAGGGACCCAGTACTTC. Translation: CASSPGLAGDYGGTQYF.

Of note for this clone: The same CDR3 can be traced to other DNA sequences in this sample. J is TRBJ1-5 and V is TRBV6-1; D call uncertain. Germline values: CDR1 MNHNS, CDR2 SASEGT. The CDR3 is 13 residues long. Trimming shortened V by 6 bases and J by 6 bases, and 12 bases separated the two germline ends. This chain's CDR3 is CASSEGTGQPQHF. DNA of the CDR3: TGTGCCAGCAGCGAGGGTACCGGTCAGCCCCAGCATTTT.

The chain couples TRBV7-6 to TRBJ1-5; possible D gene TRBD1, 5 bases. The CDR3 is 16 residues long. V lost 0 bases, J lost 1 base, and 10 bases lay in between. Germline V gene data show CDR1 as SGHVS and CDR2 as FNYEAQ. The CDR3 region is CASSLAGARSNQPQHF. The CDR3 bases are TGTGCCAGCAGCTTAGCAGGGGCGAGGAGCAATCAGCCCCAGCATTTT.

The CDR3 here is CASSYGGPYEQYF. CDR3 nucleotides: TGTGCCAGCAGTTACGGGGGCCCCTACGAGCAGTACTTC. The genes are TRBV6-5 and TRBJ2-7; the D gene is possibly TRBD1 (6 bases). This CDR3 has 13 amino acids. Germline V CDR1 and CDR2: MNHEY, SVGAGI. Trimming took 2 bases from V and 2 from J, leaving 7 bases between them.